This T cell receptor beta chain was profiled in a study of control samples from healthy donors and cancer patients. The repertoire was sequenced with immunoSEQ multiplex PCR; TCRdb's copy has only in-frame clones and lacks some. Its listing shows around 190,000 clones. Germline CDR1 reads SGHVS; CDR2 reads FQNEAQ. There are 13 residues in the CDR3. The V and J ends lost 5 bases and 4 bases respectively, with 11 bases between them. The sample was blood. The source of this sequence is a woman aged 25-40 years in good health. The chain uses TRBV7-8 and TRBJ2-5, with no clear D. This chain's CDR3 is CASSLGPVETQYF. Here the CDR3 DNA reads TGTGCCAGCAGCCTTGGACCGGTAGAGACCCAGTACTTC.